This TCR beta chain is drawn from a study of blood T cell repertoires in COVID-19 (dated by TCRdb to 2020 to 2022). For context, the study as a whole: The collaborator samples originated in the United States, Italy and Spain and spanned the acute and convalescent phases of COVID-19. The material from the prospective study consisted of cDNA or gDNA derived from T cells, B-cell-depleted T cells, or PBMCs. Deeply sampled blood TCRbeta repertoires from subjects exposed to, actively infected with, or recovered from COVID-19 were included in the dataset. The repertoires were made available in a free public database intended to serve as a resource for research on the immune response to SARS-CoV-2. The samples were drawn from the first 160 participants of the ongoing ImmuneRACE study and from 1,254 subjects provided by 6 global collaborators. A de-identified subject ID, COVID-19 status, age in years and sex were almost always included in the sample metadata. Where HLA class I and class II types were available, the types were taken from metadata supplied by the sample provider, not from assay-based typing. What the research found in general, with its limitations: How much clinical and demographic metadata was included differed by source and by participant, and the metadata was provided uncurated.

Collaborating institutions collected whole blood in K2EDTA tubes following their own protocols. Collaborator samples were shipped for TCRbeta analysis as frozen whole blood, isolated PBMCs, or DNA extracted from either sample type. TCRbeta CDR3 regions were amplified from genomic DNA using the immunoSEQ Assay, a bias-controlled multiplex PCR. The paper's processing steps were these. Nucleated cell counts per sample were estimated from amplification of reference gene primers within the assay. To quantify the absolute abundance of each unique TCRbeta CDR3 rearrangement, sequence reads were collapsed and filtered. For each sample, productive Simpson clonality was calculated as the square root of Simpson's diversity index over productive rearrangements. TCRdb limited this immuneACCESS table to in-frame rearrangements with V and J called. A share of clones is missing; checked studies link under half to unresolved V genes, and the rest is unexplained. V, J and clone size are those of that table, while D and trimming were read from the DNA. In this sample the table shows around 130,000 clones, around 87% of which occur a single time. 25% to 30% of the sample is taken by the ten largest.

The CDR3 spans 15 residues, from the cysteine through the phenylalanine. Of all the DNA, just the CDR3 is kept, 45 bases in frame from base 1. V sheds 3 bases and J sheds 6 bases, leaving 18 bases between their ends. CDR1 KGHSH and CDR2 LQKENI were looked up in the germline V gene. Regarding this clone: What antigen it recognizes has not been identified. No base-level quality is on record; no much larger clone is a single base apart.

Sequencing was performed on peripheral blood. The sequence derives from a man aged 65 to 85 with active or convalescent COVID-19. Here the chain combines TRBV18 and TRBJ2-7, with an unclear D gene assignment. This receptor carries the CDR3 CASSPKVRGDGEQYF. The DNA reads TGTGCCAGCTCACCGAAGGTTCGAGGCGACGGCGAGCAGTACTTC.